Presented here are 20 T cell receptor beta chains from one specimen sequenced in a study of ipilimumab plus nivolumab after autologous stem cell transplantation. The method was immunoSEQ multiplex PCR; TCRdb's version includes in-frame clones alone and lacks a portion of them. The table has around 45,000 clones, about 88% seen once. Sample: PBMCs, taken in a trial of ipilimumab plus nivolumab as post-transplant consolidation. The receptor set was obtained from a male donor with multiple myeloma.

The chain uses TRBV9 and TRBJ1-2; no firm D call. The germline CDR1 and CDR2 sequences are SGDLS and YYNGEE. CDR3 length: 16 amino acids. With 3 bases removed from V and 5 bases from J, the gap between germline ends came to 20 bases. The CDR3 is CASSGPLAGLEYGYTF. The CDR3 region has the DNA TGTGCCAGCAGCGGGCCCCTTGCAGGATTAGAATATGGCTACACCTTC.

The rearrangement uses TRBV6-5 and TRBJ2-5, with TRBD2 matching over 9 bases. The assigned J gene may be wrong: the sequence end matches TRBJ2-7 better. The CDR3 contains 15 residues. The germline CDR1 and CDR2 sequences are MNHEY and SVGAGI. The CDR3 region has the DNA TGTGCCAGCAGCCTTCCTGGGGCTAGCGGGAACGAGCAGTACTTC. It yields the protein CASSLPGASGNEQYF.

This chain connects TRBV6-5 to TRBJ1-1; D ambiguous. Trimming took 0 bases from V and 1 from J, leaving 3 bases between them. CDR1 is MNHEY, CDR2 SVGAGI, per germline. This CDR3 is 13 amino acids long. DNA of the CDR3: TGTGCCAGCAGTTACTCGCGGAACACTGAAGCTTTCTTT. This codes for CASSYSRNTEAFF.

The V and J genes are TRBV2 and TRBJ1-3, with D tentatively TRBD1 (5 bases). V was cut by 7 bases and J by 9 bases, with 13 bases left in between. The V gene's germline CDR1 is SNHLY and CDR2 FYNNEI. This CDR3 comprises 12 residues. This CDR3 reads CASMAGFGTIYF. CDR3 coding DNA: TGTGCCAGCATGGCAGGGTTTGGCACCATATATTTT.

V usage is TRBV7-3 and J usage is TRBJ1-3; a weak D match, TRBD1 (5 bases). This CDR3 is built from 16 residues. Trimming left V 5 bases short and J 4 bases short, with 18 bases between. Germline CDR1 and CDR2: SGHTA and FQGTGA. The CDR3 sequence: CASSRAGGVSGNTIYF. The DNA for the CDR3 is TGTGCCAGCAGCCGAGCCGGGGGGGTCTCGGGAAACACCATATATTTT.

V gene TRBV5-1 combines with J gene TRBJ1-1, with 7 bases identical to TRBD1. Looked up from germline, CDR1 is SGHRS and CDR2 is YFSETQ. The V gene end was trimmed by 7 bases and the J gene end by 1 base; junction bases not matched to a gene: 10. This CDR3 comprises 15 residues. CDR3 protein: CASAEDRPGNTEAFF. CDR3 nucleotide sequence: TGCGCCAGCGCAGAGGACAGGCCGGGGAACACTGAAGCTTTCTTT.

The DNA of the CDR3 is TGTGCCAGCCATAATCGGGACATAAGACCCGACAATGAGCAGTTCTTC. This sequence encodes CASHNRDIRPDNEQFF. The chain couples TRBV28 to TRBJ2-1; maybe TRBD1 (6 bases). CDR3 size: 16 residues. V was clipped by 8 bases and J by 5 bases, with 22 bases between them. Germline CDR1 reads MDHEN; CDR2 reads SYDVKM.

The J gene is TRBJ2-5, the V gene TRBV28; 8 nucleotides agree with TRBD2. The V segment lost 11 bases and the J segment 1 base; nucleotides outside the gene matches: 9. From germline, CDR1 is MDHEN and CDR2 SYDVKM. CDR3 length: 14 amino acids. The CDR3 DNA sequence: TGTGCCTCGCGGGGGGAGATGGTCCAAGAGACCCAGTACTTC. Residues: CASRGEMVQETQYF.

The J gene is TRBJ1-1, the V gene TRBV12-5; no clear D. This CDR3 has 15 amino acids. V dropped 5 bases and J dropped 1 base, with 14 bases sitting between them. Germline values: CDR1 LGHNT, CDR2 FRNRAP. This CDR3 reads CASGTRTLWNTEAFF. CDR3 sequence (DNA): TGTGCTAGTGGTACCCGGACCCTCTGGAACACTGAAGCTTTCTTT.

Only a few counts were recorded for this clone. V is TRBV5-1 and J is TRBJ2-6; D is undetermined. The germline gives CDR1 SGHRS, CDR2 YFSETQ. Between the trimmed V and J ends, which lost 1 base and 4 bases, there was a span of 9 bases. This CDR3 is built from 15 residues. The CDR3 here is CASSLSGTGANVLTF. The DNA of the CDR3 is TGCGCCAGCAGCTTGTCGGGCACCGGGGCCAACGTCCTGACTTTC.

The chain's CDR3 is CASSELSSGYNEQFF. Here the CDR3 DNA reads TGTGCCAGCAGTGAATTGTCTAGCGGGTACAATGAGCAGTTCTTC. The rearrangement joins TRBV25-1 to TRBJ2-1, with 8 nucleotides matching TRBD2. The J segment lost 4 bases and the V segment lost 1 base, leaving 3 bases of the junction unmatched. The CDR3 has 15 amino acids. Per the germline V gene, CDR1 is MGHDK and CDR2 is SYGVNS. Filled out from reference TRBV25-1 and TRBJ2-1, the complete variable domain reads EADIYQTPRYLVIGTGKKITLECSQTMGHDKMYWYQQDPGMELHLIHYSYGVNSTEKGDLSSESTVSRIRTEHFPLTLESARPSHTSQYLCASSELSSGYNEQFFGPGTRLTVL.

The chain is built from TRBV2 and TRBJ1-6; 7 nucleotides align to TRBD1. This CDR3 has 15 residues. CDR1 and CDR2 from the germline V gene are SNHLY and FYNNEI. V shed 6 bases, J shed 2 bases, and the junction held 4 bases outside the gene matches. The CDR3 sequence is CASRLQGTYNSPLHF. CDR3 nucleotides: TGTGCCAGCAGGTTACAGGGGACCTATAATTCACCCCTCCACTTT.

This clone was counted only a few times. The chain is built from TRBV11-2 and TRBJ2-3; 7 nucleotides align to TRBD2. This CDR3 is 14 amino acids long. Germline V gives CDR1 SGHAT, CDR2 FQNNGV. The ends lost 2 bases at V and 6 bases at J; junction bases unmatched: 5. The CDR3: CASSLSSGVDTQYF. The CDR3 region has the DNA TGTGCCAGCAGCTTATCTAGCGGAGTGGATACGCAGTATTTT. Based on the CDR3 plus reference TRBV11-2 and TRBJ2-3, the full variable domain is EAGVAQSPRYKIIEKRQSVAFWCNPISGHATLYWYQQILGQGPKLLIQFQNNGVVDDSQLPKDRFSAERLKGVDSTLKIQPAKLEDSAVYLCASSLSSGVDTQYFGPGTRLTVL.

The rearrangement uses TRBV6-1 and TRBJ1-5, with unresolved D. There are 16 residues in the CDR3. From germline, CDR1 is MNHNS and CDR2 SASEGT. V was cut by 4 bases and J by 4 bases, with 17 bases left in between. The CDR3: CASSVIRPGGNQPQHF. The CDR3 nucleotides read TGTGCCAGCAGTGTCATCAGGCCGGGTGGGAATCAGCCCCAGCATTTT.

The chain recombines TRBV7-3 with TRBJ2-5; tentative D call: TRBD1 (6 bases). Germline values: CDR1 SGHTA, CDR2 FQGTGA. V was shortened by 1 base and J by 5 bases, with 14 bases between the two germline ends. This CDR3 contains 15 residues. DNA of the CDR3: TGTGCCAGCAGCTTAAACGGCAGGGGCAGGGAGACCCAGTACTTC. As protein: CASSLNGRGRETQYF.

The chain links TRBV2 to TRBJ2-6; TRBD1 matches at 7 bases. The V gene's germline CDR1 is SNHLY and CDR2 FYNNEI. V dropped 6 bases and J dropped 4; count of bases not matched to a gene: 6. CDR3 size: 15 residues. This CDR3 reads CASRKQGSGANVLTF. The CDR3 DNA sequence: TGTGCCAGCAGAAAACAGGGGTCCGGGGCCAACGTCCTGACTTTC.

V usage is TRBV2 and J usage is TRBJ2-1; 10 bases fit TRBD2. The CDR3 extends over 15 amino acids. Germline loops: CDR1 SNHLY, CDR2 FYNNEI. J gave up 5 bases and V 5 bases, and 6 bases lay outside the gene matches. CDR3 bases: TGTGCCAGCAGTAGGACTAGCGGACCCAACAATGAGCAGTTCTTC. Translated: CASSRTSGPNNEQFF.

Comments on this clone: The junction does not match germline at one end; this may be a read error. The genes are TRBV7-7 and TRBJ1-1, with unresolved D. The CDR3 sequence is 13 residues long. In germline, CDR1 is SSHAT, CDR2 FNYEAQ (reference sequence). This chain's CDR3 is CASSNQENTEAFF. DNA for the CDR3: TGTGCTAGCAGCAACCAGGAGAACACTGAAGCTTTCTTT.

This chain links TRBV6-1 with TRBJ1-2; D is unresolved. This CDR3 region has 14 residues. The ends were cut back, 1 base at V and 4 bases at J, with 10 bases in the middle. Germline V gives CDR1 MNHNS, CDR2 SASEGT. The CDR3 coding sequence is TGTGCCAGCAGTGAAGTCTTCTCCGGCTATGGCTACACCTTC. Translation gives CASSEVFSGYGYTF.

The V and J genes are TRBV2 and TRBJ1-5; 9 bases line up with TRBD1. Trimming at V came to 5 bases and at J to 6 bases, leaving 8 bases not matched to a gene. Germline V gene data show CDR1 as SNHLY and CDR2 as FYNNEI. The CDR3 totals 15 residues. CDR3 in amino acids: CASSQTGGNGQPQHF. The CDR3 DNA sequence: TGTGCCAGCAGTCAGACAGGGGGAAATGGTCAGCCCCAGCATTTT.